The sequence of this TCR beta chain was determined in a study of T cell repertoires in cytomegalovirus infection. General study results and limits: Dominating the ex vivo response were TCR beta clonotypes that were CMV-specific and HLA-C-restricted.

CDR1 is GTSNPN, CDR2 SVGIG, per germline (reference sequence). This CDR3 spans 11 amino acids. V was cut by 3 bases and J by 7 bases, with 9 bases left in between. Each CDR3 protein gets one entry after TCRdb re-called the reads with MiXCR. The repertoire holds roughly 87,000 distinct CDR3 sequences, with 25% to 30% as singletons. In the case of this clonotype: What it binds is unknown.

This TCR came from a human donor in good health (CMV status not recorded). Some clones in this sample may be carry-over from other donors' samples. The material was CD8+ T cells from cultured PBMCs, obtained from culture after CMV antigen stimulation. V usage is TRBV30 and J usage is TRBJ1-2, with D uncertain. Here the CDR3 DNA reads TGTGCCTGGAGCGGCCGGATTGGCTACACCTTC. Amino acids: CAWSGRIGYTF.